The next 32 T cell receptor beta chains were all read from a single sample in a study of CD8+ T cells in alopecia areata. The treatment was: oral pan-JAK inhibitor, 5-10 mg twice daily. cDNA reverse transcribed from extracted RNA served as the sequencing template. The table came from immunoSEQ multiplex PCR; TCRdb's copy has only in-frame clones and leaves some out. The top ten clones hold 20% to 25% of a sample with about 140,000 clones, approximately 85% of them seen once. The sequences come from CD8+ T cells sorted from blood, collected at week 4, from a patient treated with tofacitinib. These receptors all come from a human donor with alopecia areata.

The V gene is TRBV7-2, the J gene TRBJ2-1; a possible D gene is TRBD1 (6 bases). The CDR3 runs 15 residues. The germline gives CDR1 SGHTA, CDR2 FQGNSA. V was pared by 4 bases and J by 1 base, with 11 bases between. The CDR3 is CASSSGRGSYNEQFF. In DNA, the CDR3 is TGTGCCAGCAGCTCCGGAAGGGGGTCCTACAATGAGCAGTTCTTC.

The rearrangement uses TRBV6-5 and TRBJ2-5; D unresolved. Trimming took 8 bases from V and 5 from J, leaving 9 bases between them. The CDR3 is made up of 11 amino acids. Per germline, CDR1 MNHEY and CDR2 SVGAGI. CDR3 loop: CASWLGETQYF. CDR3 nucleotides: TGTGCCAGCTGGCTGGGGGAGACCCAGTACTTC.

The chain employs TRBV11-3 and TRBJ2-1; 8 nucleotides line up with TRBD2. The CDR3 extends over 12 amino acids. The germline gives CDR1 SGHNT, CDR2 YENEEA. J lost 15 bases, V lost 5 bases, and 9 bases had no gene match. The DNA for the CDR3 is TGTGCCAGCAGCCCAGGGCCCAGCGGGGGGTTCTTC. Translated: CASSPGPSGGFF.

This clone was picked up one time. The V call is TRBV9, the J call TRBJ2-7; 7 bases fit TRBD1. Germline CDR1 is SGDLS and CDR2 is YYNGEE. With 4 bases clipped from V and 1 base from J, the junction kept 5 bases outside the gene matches. CDR3 length equals 14 residues. The CDR3 reads CASSLQGESYEQYF. The CDR3 coding sequence is TGTGCCAGCAGCCTCCAGGGGGAATCCTACGAGCAGTACTTC.

The gene calls are TRBV6-5 and TRBJ1-1; D gene unclear. CDR3 size: 13 residues. CDR1 and CDR2 from the germline V gene are MNHEY and SVGAGI. V shed 2 bases and J shed 3 bases, with 7 bases lying between them. CDR3 DNA sequence: TGTGCCAGCAGTTACGGGGATGACACTGAAGCTTTCTTT. It codes for CASSYGDDTEAFF.

The rearrangement links TRBV29-1 to TRBJ2-1, with 8 bases lining up with TRBD1. CDR1 and CDR2 from the germline V gene are SQVTM and ANQGSEA. The CDR3 loop spans 15 amino acids. Trimming at V came to 1 base and at J to 3 bases, leaving 5 bases not matched to a gene. The chain's CDR3 is CSVEVTGGVYNEQFF. The CDR3 DNA is TGCAGCGTTGAAGTAACAGGGGGAGTCTACAATGAGCAGTTCTTC.

The chain uses TRBV7-9 and TRBJ2-1, with D uncertain. Germline loops: CDR1 SEHNR, CDR2 FQNEAQ (reference sequence). CDR3 length equals 14 residues. Trimming stripped 0 bases from V and 8 bases from J, with 11 bases between. Here the CDR3 DNA reads TGTGCCAGCAGCTTAGCGCTATATTACCATGAGCAGTTCTTC. Translating it yields CASSLALYYHEQFF.

The genes are TRBV7-2 and TRBJ2-7; TRBD2 is a possible D gene (6 bases). Looked up from germline, CDR1 is SGHTA and CDR2 is FQGNSA. V lost 3 bases and J lost 4, with 13 bases in between. CDR3 length equals 14 residues. Here the CDR3 reads CASSLGLLAYEQYF. The CDR3 nucleotides read TGTGCCAGCAGCTTGGGACTGCTCGCTTACGAGCAGTACTTC.

This chain uses TRBV29-1 with TRBJ1-2; the D gene is possibly TRBD1 (5 bases). This CDR3 is 11 amino acids long. Trimming left V 4 bases short and J 3 bases short, with 6 bases between. CDR1 and CDR2 from the germline V gene are SQVTM and ANQGSEA. Here the CDR3 DNA reads TGCAGCGTTGTGACAGACTATGGCTACACCTTC. Its protein product is CSVVTDYGYTF.

This clone was counted once. The chain employs TRBV23-1 and TRBJ2-7; D might be TRBD1 or TRBD2, each matching 5 bases. TRBV23-1 belongs to the ORF category, with a function that is uncertain. This CDR3 is built from 14 residues. The V and J ends lost 1 base and 7 bases respectively, with 14 bases between them. The CDR3 region has the DNA TGCGCCAGCAGTCAATGGGACCTAGAAGGAGAGCAGTACTTC. It translates to CASSQWDLEGEQYF.

This chain uses TRBV5-5 with TRBJ1-1, with 11 bases identical to TRBD1. The CDR3 extends over 15 amino acids. CDR1 and CDR2 from the germline V gene are SGHKS and YYEKEE (reference sequence). V lost 0 bases to trimming and J lost 4 bases; unmatched junction nucleotides: 2. The CDR3 loop is CASSLAGTGGTEAFF. The CDR3 DNA reads as TGTGCCAGCAGCTTGGCCGGGACAGGGGGCACTGAAGCTTTCTTT.

This clone was seen more than once but under ten times. The genes are TRBV23-1 and TRBJ2-7, with D possibly called TRBD1 or TRBD2 (7 bases each). TRBV23-1 counts as an open reading frame of uncertain function. The CDR3 loop spans 17 amino acids. Trimming pared 3 bases from V and 0 bases from J, leaving 18 bases between. The DNA of the CDR3 is TGCGCCAGCAGTCATCACCTCAGGGGGGGCCGCTCCTACGAGCAGTACTTC. Its protein product is CASSHHLRGGRSYEQYF.

J is TRBJ2-7 and V is TRBV5-6; TRBD1 aligns across 9 bases. CDR1 is SGHDT, CDR2 YYEEEE, per germline. CDR3 length: 15 amino acids. Losses at the gene ends were 1 base for V and 6 bases for J; bases not matched to a gene: 8. In nucleotides, the CDR3 is TGTGCCAGCAGCTTGCTCAGGGACAGGGCCCCCGAGCAGTACTTC. Translating it yields CASSLLRDRAPEQYF.

The genes are TRBV2 and TRBJ2-3; 9 nucleotides agree with TRBD1. CDR3 length equals 15 residues. Germline trimming cut 4 bases from V and 4 bases from J; bases unmatched to any gene: 6. CDR1 is SNHLY, CDR2 FYNNEI, per germline. The CDR3 is CASSAGTGSADTQYF. Here the CDR3 DNA reads TGTGCCAGCAGTGCAGGGACAGGGAGTGCAGATACGCAGTATTTT.

The count of this clone is one. The chain combines TRBV5-1 with TRBJ2-7; D is ambiguous. The CDR3 spans 15 residues. Germline values: CDR1 SGHRS, CDR2 YFSETQ. V lost 1 base and J lost 0, with 11 bases in between. CDR3 loop: CASSLPRYNSYEQYF. The DNA of the CDR3 is TGCGCCAGCAGCTTGCCCCGCTACAACTCCTACGAGCAGTACTTC.

This chain links TRBV5-4 with TRBJ2-7; the D gene is possibly TRBD2 (5 bases). Germline CDR1 reads SGHNT; CDR2 reads YYREEE (reference sequence). The CDR3 consists of 14 residues. Deletions cut 4 bases from V and 0 bases from J, with 11 bases between. The CDR3 coding sequence is TGTGCCAGCAGCCACGCGGGCGCCTCCTACGAGCAGTACTTC. Amino acid sequence: CASSHAGASYEQYF.

V and J are TRBV29-1 and TRBJ2-2, with 10 positions matching TRBD2. The CDR3 runs 16 residues. The germline gives CDR1 SQVTM, CDR2 ANQGSEA. J was trimmed by 2 bases and V by 3 bases; bases with no gene match: 6. The CDR3 coding sequence is TGCAGCGTTGATCCTAGCGGGGGTTCTAACACCGGGGAGCTGTTTTTT. Its protein is CSVDPSGGSNTGELFF.

This chain uses TRBV29-1 with TRBJ2-3; D is undetermined. Germline values: CDR1 SQVTM, CDR2 ANQGSEA. The CDR3 totals 14 residues. V was pared by 2 bases and J by 0 bases, with 9 bases between. The DNA of the CDR3 is TGCAGCGTTGAAAGCGCCAAGAGCACAGATACGCAGTATTTT. It encodes CSVESAKSTDTQYF.

The count of this clone is one. This sequence joins TRBV27 and TRBJ2-7, with 8 bases lining up with TRBD1. CDR3 length: 13 amino acids. J was trimmed by 4 bases and V by 5 bases; bases with no gene match: 4. Germline V gives CDR1 MNHEY, CDR2 SMNVEV (reference sequence). CDR3 nucleotide sequence: TGTGCCAGCAGTCAGGACAGGGTTTACGAGCAGTACTTC. This sequence encodes CASSQDRVYEQYF.

This clone was found a few times. The rearrangement links TRBV14 to TRBJ2-2; no firm D call. This CDR3 has 12 residues. Germline V gene sequence: CDR1 SGHDN, CDR2 FVKESK. Trimming stripped 0 bases from V and 6 bases from J, with 2 bases between. CDR3 loop: CASSQDSGELFF. The CDR3 DNA reads TGTGCCAGCAGCCAAGATTCCGGGGAGCTGTTTTTT.

The chain is built from TRBV6-1 and TRBJ1-6, with D unresolved. The V and J ends lost 7 bases and 9 bases respectively, with 4 bases between them. Germline loops: CDR1 MNHNS, CDR2 SASEGT. The CDR3 covers 10 residues. CDR3 nucleotides: TGTGCCAGCAACGGTTCACCCCTCCACTTT. Its protein product is CASNGSPLHF.

The chain is built from TRBV7-8 and TRBJ2-1; possibly TRBD2 for D (5 bases). Germline CDR1 is SGHVS and CDR2 is FQNEAQ. The CDR3 has 15 amino acids. The V and J ends lost 5 bases and 5 bases respectively, with 16 bases between them. CDR3 protein: CASSPKGGLHNEQFF. The CDR3 bases are TGTGCCAGCAGCCCAAAAGGTGGACTCCACAATGAGCAGTTCTTC.

In nucleotides, the CDR3 is TGTGCCAGTAGTGACTCCTCCTACGAGCAGTACTTC. As protein: CASSDSSYEQYF. V is TRBV19 and J is TRBJ2-7; D remains ambiguous. The length of the CDR3 is 12 residues. Per germline, CDR1 LNHDA and CDR2 SQIVND (reference sequence). V was trimmed by 5 bases and J by 0 bases, leaving 5 bases between them. Full variable domain (rest looked up from reference TRBV19 and TRBJ2-7): DGGITQSPKYLFRKEGQNVTLSCEQNLNHDAMYWYRQDPGQGLRLIYYSQIVNDFQKGDIAEGYSVSREKKESFPLTVTSAQKNPTAFYLCASSDSSYEQYFGPGTRLTVT.

This chain uses TRBV27 with TRBJ2-5, with D perhaps matching TRBD1 (6 bases). The V and J ends lost 9 bases and 1 base respectively, with 21 bases between them. Per the germline V gene, CDR1 is MNHEY and CDR2 is SMNVEV (reference sequence). The CDR3 is 16 amino acids. CDR3 nucleotide sequence: TGTGCCAGTTCTCAATTGGGGGCAGGGCCCCAAGAGACCCAGTACTTC. Amino acid sequence: CASSQLGAGPQETQYF.

The chain has TRBV19 and TRBJ1-5, with 7 bases lining up with TRBD1. The ends lost 5 bases at V and 11 bases at J; junction bases unmatched: 6. The CDR3 runs to 12 residues. Germline CDR1 and CDR2: LNHDA and SQIVND (reference sequence). The CDR3 loop is CASSLDRAAQHF. The CDR3 bases are TGTGCCAGTAGTCTCGACAGGGCGGCCCAGCATTTT. Drawing the rest from reference TRBV19 and TRBJ1-5, the complete variable domain is DGGITQSPKYLFRKEGQNVTLSCEQNLNHDAMYWYRQDPGQGLRLIYYSQIVNDFQKGDIAEGYSVSREKKESFPLTVTSAQKNPTAFYLCASSLDRAAQHFGDGTRLSIL.

This clone showed up just once. V and J are TRBV10-3 and TRBJ2-3; maybe TRBD1 (6 bases). The CDR3 is made up of 16 amino acids. The V gene's germline CDR1 is ENHRY and CDR2 SYGVKD. The germline V and J ends were trimmed by 6 bases and 2 bases, with 18 bases remaining between them. The CDR3 protein is CAIRPSTGLNTDTQYF. CDR3 in DNA: TGTGCCATCAGACCGTCGACAGGCCTTAACACAGATACGCAGTATTTT.

The chain employs TRBV5-1 and TRBJ1-2; the D is unclear. There are 13 residues in the CDR3. V was pared by 3 bases and J by 6 bases, with 12 bases between. Germline assignment: CDR1 SGHRS and CDR2 YFSETQ. The CDR3 reads CASSSSEMNGYTF. The CDR3 DNA reads as TGCGCCAGCAGCTCCTCGGAGATGAATGGCTACACCTTC.

The chain is built from TRBV19 and TRBJ1-1, with no clear D. V was trimmed by 4 bases and J by 1 base, leaving 7 bases between them. Per germline, CDR1 LNHDA and CDR2 SQIVND (reference sequence). The CDR3 contains 13 residues. CDR3 loop: CASSRRANTEAFF. CDR3 DNA sequence: TGTGCCAGTAGTAGGAGGGCGAACACTGAAGCTTTCTTT.

The CDR3 here is CASSPGASRLYGYTF. CDR3 DNA: TGTGCCAGCAGCCCCGGGGCGAGTAGATTGTATGGCTACACCTTC. The V and J genes are TRBV6-5 and TRBJ1-2; TRBD1 might be the D (5 bases). V was clipped by 6 bases and J by 5 bases, with 19 bases between them. The CDR3 consists of 15 residues. Germline V gene data show CDR1 as MNHEY and CDR2 as SVGAGI.

CDR3 residues: CAISERGFTDTQYF. The CDR3 bases are TGTGCCATCAGCGAGCGGGGTTTTACAGATACGCAGTATTTT. V is TRBV10-3 and J is TRBJ2-3, with 7 positions matching TRBD2. The CDR3 runs to 14 residues. Losses at the gene ends were 6 bases for V and 3 bases for J; bases not matched to a gene: 6. Germline assignment: CDR1 ENHRY and CDR2 SYGVKD.

The chain uses TRBV4-1 and TRBJ1-1; 8 positions match TRBD1. Germline CDR1 and CDR2: MGHRA and YSYEKL. V was clipped by 3 bases and J by 0 bases; unmatched bases: 3. This CDR3 is 15 amino acids long. As DNA, the CDR3 is TGCGCCAGCAGCCACCCACAGGGGGTGAACACTGAAGCTTTCTTT. Protein product: CASSHPQGVNTEAFF.

The chain carries TRBV5-1 and TRBJ2-5; perhaps D is TRBD1 or TRBD2 (6 bases each). V was cut by 4 bases and J by 1 base, with 17 bases left in between. Germline V gene lookup returns CDR1 SGHRS and CDR2 YFSETQ. This CDR3 comprises 16 residues. The CDR3 spells CASSPWRGAAQETQYF. DNA for the CDR3: TGCGCCAGCAGCCCGTGGAGGGGGGCGGCCCAAGAGACCCAGTACTTC.